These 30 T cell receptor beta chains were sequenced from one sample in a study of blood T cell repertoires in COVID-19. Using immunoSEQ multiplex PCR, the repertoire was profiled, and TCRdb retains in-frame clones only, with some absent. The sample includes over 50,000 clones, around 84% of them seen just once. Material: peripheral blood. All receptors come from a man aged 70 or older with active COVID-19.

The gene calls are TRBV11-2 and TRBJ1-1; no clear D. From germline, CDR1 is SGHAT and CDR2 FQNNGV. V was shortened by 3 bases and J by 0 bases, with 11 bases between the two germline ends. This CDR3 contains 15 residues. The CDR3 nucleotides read TGTGCCAGCAGCTTTGACACACCACTGAACACTGAAGCTTTCTTT. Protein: CASSFDTPLNTEAFF.

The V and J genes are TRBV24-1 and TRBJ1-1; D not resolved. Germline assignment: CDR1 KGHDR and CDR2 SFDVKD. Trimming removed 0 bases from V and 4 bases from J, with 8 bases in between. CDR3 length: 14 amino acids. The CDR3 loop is CATSDLSSPTEAFF. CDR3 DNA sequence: TGTGCCACCAGTGATTTGAGTAGTCCCACTGAAGCTTTCTTT.

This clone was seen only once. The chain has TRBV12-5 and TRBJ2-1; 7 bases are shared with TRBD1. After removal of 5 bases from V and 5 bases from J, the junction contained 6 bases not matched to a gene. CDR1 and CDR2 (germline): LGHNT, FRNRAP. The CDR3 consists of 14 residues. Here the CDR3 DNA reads TGTGCTAGTGGTCGACAGGGAATCGACAATGAGCAGTTCTTC. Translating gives CASGRQGIDNEQFF.

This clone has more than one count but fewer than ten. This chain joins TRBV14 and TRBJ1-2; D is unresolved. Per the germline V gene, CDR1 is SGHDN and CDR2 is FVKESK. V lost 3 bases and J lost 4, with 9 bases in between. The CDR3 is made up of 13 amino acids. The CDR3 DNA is TGTGCCAGCAGCCATGGGCCGACCTATGGCTACACCTTC. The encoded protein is CASSHGPTYGYTF.

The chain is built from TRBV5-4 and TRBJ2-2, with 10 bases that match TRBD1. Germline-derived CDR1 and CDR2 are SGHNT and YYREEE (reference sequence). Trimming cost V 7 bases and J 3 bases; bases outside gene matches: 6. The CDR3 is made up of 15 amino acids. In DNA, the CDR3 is TGTGCCAGCGGGCGACAGGGGGCTTACACCGGGGAGCTGTTTTTT. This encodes CASGRQGAYTGELFF.

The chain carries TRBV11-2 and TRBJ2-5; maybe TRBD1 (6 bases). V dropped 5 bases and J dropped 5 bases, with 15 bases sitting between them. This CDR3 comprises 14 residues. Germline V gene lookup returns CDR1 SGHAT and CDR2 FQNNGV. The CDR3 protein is CASSPRGLRETQYF. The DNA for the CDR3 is TGTGCCAGCAGCCCCAGGGGTTTGCGGGAGACCCAGTACTTC. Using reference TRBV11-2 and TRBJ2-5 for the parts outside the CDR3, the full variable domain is EAGVAQSPRYKIIEKRQSVAFWCNPISGHATLYWYQQILGQGPKLLIQFQNNGVVDDSQLPKDRFSAERLKGVDSTLKIQPAKLEDSAVYLCASSPRGLRETQYFGPGTRLLVL.

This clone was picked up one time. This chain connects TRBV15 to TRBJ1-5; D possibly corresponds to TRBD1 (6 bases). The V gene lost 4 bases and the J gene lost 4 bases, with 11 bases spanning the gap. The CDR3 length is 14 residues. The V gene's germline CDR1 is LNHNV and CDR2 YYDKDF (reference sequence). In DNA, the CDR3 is TGTGCCACCAGCAAGGGGGGGTTTAATCAGCCCCAGCATTTT. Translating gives CATSKGGFNQPQHF.

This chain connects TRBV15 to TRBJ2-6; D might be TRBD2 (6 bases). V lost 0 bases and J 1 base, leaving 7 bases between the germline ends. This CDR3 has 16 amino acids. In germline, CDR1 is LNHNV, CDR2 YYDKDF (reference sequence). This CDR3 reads CATSRDAGSGANVLTF. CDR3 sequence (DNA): TGTGCCACCAGCAGAGATGCGGGATCTGGGGCCAACGTCCTGACTTTC.

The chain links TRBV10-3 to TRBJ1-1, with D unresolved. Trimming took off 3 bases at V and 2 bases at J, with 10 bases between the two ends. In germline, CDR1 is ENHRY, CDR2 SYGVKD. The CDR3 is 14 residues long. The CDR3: CAISEQSLNTEAFF. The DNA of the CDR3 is TGTGCCATCAGTGAACAGTCCCTTAACACTGAAGCTTTCTTT.

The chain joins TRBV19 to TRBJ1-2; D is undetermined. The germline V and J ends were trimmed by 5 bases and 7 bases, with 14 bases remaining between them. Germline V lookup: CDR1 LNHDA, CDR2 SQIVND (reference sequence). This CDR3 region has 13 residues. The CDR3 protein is CASSRQIRGGYTF. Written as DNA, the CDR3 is TGTGCCAGTAGTCGGCAGATTCGGGGTGGCTACACCTTC. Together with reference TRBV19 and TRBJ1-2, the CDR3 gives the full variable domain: DGGITQSPKYLFRKEGQNVTLSCEQNLNHDAMYWYRQDPGQGLRLIYYSQIVNDFQKGDIAEGYSVSREKKESFPLTVTSAQKNPTAFYLCASSRQIRGGYTFGSGTRLTVV.

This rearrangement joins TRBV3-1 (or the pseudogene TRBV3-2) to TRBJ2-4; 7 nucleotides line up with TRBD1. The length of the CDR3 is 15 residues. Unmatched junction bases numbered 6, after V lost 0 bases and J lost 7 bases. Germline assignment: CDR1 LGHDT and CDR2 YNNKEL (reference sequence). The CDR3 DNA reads TGTGCCAGCAGCCAAGATGGTACAGGGGTGAACATTCAGTACTTC. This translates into CASSQDGTGVNIQYF.

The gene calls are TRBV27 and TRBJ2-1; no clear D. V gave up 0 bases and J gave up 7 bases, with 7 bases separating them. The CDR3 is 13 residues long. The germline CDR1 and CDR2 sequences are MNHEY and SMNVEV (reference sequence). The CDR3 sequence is CASSLSRANEQFF. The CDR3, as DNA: TGTGCCAGCAGTTTATCGAGAGCGAATGAGCAGTTCTTC.

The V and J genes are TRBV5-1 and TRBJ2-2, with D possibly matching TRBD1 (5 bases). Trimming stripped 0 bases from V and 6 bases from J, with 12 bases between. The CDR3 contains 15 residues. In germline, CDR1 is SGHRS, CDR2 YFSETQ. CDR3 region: CASSLGAQGAGELFF. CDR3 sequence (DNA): TGCGCCAGCAGCTTGGGGGCCCAGGGCGCCGGGGAGCTGTTTTTT.

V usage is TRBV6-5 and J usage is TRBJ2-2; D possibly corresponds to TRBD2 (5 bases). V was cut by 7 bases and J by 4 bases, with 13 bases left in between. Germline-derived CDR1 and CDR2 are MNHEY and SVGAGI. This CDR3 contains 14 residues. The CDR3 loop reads CASKTTRGTGELFF. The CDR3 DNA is TGTGCCAGCAAAACTACCCGGGGCACCGGGGAGCTGTTTTTT.

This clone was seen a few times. The DNA for the CDR3 is TGTGCCAGCAGCATAACCGGGACAGGCGAAGCTTTCTTT. It yields the protein CASSITGTGEAFF. The chain couples TRBV7-9 to TRBJ1-1; TRBD1 matches 8 bases. Germline CDR1 is SEHNR and CDR2 is FQNEAQ (reference sequence). V was clipped by 5 bases and J by 8 bases; unmatched bases: 7. The CDR3 extends over 13 amino acids.

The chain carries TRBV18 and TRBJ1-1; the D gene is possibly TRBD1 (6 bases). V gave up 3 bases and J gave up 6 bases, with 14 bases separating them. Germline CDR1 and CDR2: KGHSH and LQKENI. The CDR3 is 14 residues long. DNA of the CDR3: TGTGCCAGCTCACCTTCCACACAGGGTTCTGAAGCTTTCTTT. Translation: CASSPSTQGSEAFF.

The DNA for the CDR3 is TGTGCCAGCTCACCCTCGGGACAGGGGAACACTGAAGCTTTCTTT. This encodes CASSPSGQGNTEAFF. The gene calls are TRBV18 and TRBJ1-1; the match to TRBD1 covers 9 bases. The CDR3 is 15 residues long. In germline, CDR1 is KGHSH, CDR2 LQKENI. J lost 1 base, V lost 3 bases, and 3 bases had no gene match. Full variable domain (missing parts from reference TRBV18 and TRBJ1-1): NAGVMQNPRHLVRRRGQEARLRCSPMKGHSHVYWYRQLPEEGLKFMVYLQKENIIDESGMPKERFSAEFPKEGPSILRIQQVVRGDSAAYFCASSPSGQGNTEAFFGQGTRLTVV.

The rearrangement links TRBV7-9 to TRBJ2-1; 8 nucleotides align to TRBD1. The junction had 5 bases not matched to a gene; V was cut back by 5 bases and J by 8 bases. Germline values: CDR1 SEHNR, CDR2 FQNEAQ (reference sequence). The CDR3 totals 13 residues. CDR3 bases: TGTGCCAGCAGCAAGCAGGGGGCGGATGAGCAGTTCTTC. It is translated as CASSKQGADEQFF.

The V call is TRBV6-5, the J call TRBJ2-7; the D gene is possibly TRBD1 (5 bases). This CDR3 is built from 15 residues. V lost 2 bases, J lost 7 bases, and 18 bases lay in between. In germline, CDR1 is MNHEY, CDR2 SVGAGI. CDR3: CASSYRGPLRWEQYF. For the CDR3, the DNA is TGTGCCAGCAGTTACAGGGGTCCCCTGAGGTGGGAGCAGTACTTC.

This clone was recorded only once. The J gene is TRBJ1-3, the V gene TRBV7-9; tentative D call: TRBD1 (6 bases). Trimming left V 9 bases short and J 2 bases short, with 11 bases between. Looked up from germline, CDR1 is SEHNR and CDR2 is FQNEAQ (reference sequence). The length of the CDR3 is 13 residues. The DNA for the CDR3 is TGTGCCAGACAGGGTTCGGCTGGAAACACCATATATTTT. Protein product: CARQGSAGNTIYF.

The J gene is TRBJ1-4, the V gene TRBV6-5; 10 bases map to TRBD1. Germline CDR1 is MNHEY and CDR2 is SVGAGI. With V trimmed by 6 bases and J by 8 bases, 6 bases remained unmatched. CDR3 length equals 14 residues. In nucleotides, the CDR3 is TGTGCCAGCAGACTGGGGACAGGGGTCGAAAAACTGTTTTTT. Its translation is CASRLGTGVEKLFF.

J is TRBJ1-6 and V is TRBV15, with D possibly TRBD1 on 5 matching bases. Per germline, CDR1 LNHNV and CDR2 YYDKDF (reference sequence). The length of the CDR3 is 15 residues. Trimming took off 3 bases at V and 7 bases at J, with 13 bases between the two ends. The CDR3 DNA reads TGTGCCACCAGCAGGTCCGGGACTTCCAATTCACCCCTCCACTTT. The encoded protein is CATSRSGTSNSPLHF.

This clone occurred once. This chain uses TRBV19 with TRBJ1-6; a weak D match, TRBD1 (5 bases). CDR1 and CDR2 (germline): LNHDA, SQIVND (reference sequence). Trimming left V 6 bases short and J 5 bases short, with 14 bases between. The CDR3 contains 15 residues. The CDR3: CASRGPGLHNSPLHF. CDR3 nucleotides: TGTGCCAGTAGGGGACCGGGACTCCATAATTCACCCCTCCACTTT. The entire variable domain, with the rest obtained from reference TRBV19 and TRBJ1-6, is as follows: DGGITQSPKYLFRKEGQNVTLSCEQNLNHDAMYWYRQDPGQGLRLIYYSQIVNDFQKGDIAEGYSVSREKKESFPLTVTSAQKNPTAFYLCASRGPGLHNSPLHFGNGTRLTVT.

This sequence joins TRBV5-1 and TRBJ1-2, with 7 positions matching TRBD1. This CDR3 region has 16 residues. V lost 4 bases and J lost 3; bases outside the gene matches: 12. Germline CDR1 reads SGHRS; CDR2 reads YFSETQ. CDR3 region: CASSPRTGLTDYGYTF. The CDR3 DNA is TGCGCCAGCAGCCCCCGGACAGGACTAACGGACTATGGCTACACCTTC.

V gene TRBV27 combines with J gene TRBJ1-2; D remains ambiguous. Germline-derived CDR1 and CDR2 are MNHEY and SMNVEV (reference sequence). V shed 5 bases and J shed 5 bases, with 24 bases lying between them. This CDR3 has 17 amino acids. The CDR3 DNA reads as TGTGCCAGCAGTCCAGAAGCTCCGGGAAGTAGGCCGTATGGCTACACCTTC. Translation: CASSPEAPGSRPYGYTF.

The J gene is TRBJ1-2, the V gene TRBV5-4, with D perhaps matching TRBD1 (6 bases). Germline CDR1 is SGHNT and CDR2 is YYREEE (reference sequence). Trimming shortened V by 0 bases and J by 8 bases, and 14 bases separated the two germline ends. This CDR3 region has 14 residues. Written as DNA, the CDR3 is TGTGCCAGCAGCTTGGACAGGGTATTAAGCGGCTACACCTTC. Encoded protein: CASSLDRVLSGYTF.

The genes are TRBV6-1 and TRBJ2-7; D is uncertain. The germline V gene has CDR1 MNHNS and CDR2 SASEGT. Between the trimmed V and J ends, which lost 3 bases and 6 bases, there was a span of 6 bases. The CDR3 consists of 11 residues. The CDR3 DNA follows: TGTGCCAGCAGTGATCTCGTCGAGCAGTACTTC. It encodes CASSDLVEQYF.

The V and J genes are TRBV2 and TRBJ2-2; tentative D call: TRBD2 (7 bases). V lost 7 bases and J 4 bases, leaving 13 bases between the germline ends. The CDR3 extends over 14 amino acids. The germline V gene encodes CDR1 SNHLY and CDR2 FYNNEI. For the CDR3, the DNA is TGTGCCAGCACTGGGGGCGGGAGCACCGGGGAGCTGTTTTTT. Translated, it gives CASTGGGSTGELFF.

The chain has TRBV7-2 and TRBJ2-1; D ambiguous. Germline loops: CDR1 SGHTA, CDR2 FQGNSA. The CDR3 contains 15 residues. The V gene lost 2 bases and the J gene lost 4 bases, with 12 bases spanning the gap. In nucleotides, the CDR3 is TGTGCCAGCAGCTTACCCGCAGGCCCGTACAATGAGCAGTTCTTC. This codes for CASSLPAGPYNEQFF.

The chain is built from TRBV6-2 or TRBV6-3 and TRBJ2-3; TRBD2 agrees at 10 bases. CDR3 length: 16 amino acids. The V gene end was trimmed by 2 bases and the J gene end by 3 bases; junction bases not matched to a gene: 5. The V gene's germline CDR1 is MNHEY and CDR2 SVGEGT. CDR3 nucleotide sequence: TGTGCCAGCAGTTACGCCAGCGGGGGGGGAACAGATACGCAGTATTTT. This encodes CASSYASGGGTDTQYF.